This TCR beta chain was observed in a study of cytomegalovirus exposure and HLA in healthy donors. This clone was seen only once. What it recognizes is unknown. Regarding the study as a whole: Links to common viral pathogens appeared, in a later analysis, for several of the most significant clusters. The study put 150 or so TCR beta chains on its list as cytomegalovirus-associated. The authors confirmed in vitro that a few CMV-associated chains were specific for CMV antigens.

The CDR3 loop spans 17 amino acids. V dropped 0 bases and J dropped 2; count of bases not matched to a gene: 9. Germline V CDR1 and CDR2: SGDLS, YYNGEE. At sampling all donors were nominally healthy, likely with unrecorded immune exposures. PCR amplification relied on 60 Vbeta primers (plus 13 Jbeta primers). The data were produced by immunoSEQ multiplex PCR, yet TCRdb's version contains in-frame clones alone and is incomplete. The table shows about 98,000 clones, with about 83% occurring only once. This TCR derives from a man between 60 and 70 years old in good health and CMV-seropositive. V is TRBV9 and J is TRBJ2-3; 7 bases are a match to TRBD2. Specimen: PBMCs. This chain's CDR3 is CASSVDPPAGLTDTQYF. The CDR3 bases are TGTGCCAGCAGCGTAGATCCCCCAGCGGGGCTCACAGATACGCAGTATTTT.